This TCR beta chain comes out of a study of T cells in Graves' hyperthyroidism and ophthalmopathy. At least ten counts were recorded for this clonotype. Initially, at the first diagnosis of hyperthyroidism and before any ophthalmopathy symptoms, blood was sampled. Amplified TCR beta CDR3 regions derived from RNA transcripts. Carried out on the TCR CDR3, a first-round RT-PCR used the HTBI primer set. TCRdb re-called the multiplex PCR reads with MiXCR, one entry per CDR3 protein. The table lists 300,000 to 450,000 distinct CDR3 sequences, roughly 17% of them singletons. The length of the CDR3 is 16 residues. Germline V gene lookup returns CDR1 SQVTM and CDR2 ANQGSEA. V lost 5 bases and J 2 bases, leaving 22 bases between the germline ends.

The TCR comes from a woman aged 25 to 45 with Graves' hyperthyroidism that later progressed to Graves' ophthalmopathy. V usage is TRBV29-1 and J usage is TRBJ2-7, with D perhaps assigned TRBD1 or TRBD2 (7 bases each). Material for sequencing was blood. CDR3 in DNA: TGCAGCGTTCAAAGCAGGGGGGGACCCTCAGCCTACGAGCAGTACTTC. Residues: CSVQSRGGPSAYEQYF.